This is a list of T cell receptor beta chains from one sample in a study of cytomegalovirus exposure and HLA in healthy donors. The assay was immunoSEQ multiplex PCR, and TCRdb's table has in-frame clones only and misses some. The table records tens of thousands of clones, 85% to 95% of them present only once. The specimen sequenced was PBMCs. Every receptor here comes from a woman under 30 in good health and CMV-seropositive. Both conserved end residues are part of each CDR3.

>TRBV6-6|TRBJ2-5
CASSTHTRETQYF
>TRBV11-2|TRBJ2-7
CASSLELAGPYEQYF
>TRBV30|TRBJ1-2
CAWERSPYGYTF
>TRBV5-6|TRBJ1-2
CASKGNLNYGYTF
>TRBV5-1|TRBJ1-2
CASSLGQTYGYTF
>TRBV7-8|TRBJ1-1
CASSREQAFF
>TRBV13|TRBJ2-1
CASSGGQGKDGNEQFF
>TRBV4-3|TRBJ1-6
CASSQAGNSPLHF
>TRBV30|TRBJ1-2
CALPGQGGYTF
>TRBV28|TRBJ2-2
CASSSPANTGELFF
>TRBV19|TRBJ2-7
CASSIASGTGAYEQYF
>TRBV2|TRBJ2-3
CAGSGGIRGGTQYF
>TRBV5-4|TRBJ2-7
CASSSGESYEQYF
>TRBV19|TRBJ1-4
CASSGSMLRTNEKLFF
>TRBV28|TRBJ2-3
CASQGITDTQYF